The clone carrying this T cell receptor beta chain showed up just a few times. These data are taken from a study of blood T cell repertoires in COVID-19. For the study at large: Italy, Spain and the United States were the sources of the convalescent and acute COVID-19 samples. Sample material is recorded as cDNA or gDNA derived from T cells, B-cell-depleted T cells, or PBMCs.

Germline V CDR1 and CDR2: MNHEY, SMNVEV (reference sequence). The CDR3 has 12 amino acids. With V trimmed by 6 bases and J by 7 bases, 3 bases remained unmatched. Clones were sequenced by immunoSEQ multiplex PCR, and TCRdb holds only the in-frame ones, with some missing. The sample holds 200,000 to 250,000 clones; roughly four fifths are singletons and the top ten take just under 7.5%. Sequencing input: peripheral blood. This chain joins TRBV27 and TRBJ2-1, with 7 positions matching TRBD1. This receptor was taken from a woman between 50 and 59 years old with acute or convalescent COVID-19. CDR3 coding DNA: TGTGCCAGCAGCCCACAGGGGAATGAGCAGTTCTTC. Translation: CASSPQGNEQFF.